This note documents a single T cell receptor beta chain sequence. The target antigen is unknown. PCR amplification relied on 60 Vbeta primers (plus 13 Jbeta primers). Sequenced by immunoSEQ multiplex PCR; TCRdb stores in-frame clones only, minus some. Of approximately 93,000 clones in the sample, approximately 80% were seen once. The data were obtained in a study of cytomegalovirus exposure and HLA in healthy donors. General observations from the study: In a later analysis, at a false discovery rate of 0.05, approximately 16,000 TCR beta sequences matched HLA alleles.

The TCR comes from a male donor in good health and CMV-seropositive. Sequencing used PBMCs.

The CDR3 coding sequence is TGTGCCAGCAGCCCGGGTCGTCGGACAGGGGTAGGCTATGGCTACACCTTC. It specifies CASSPGRRTGVGYGYTF. The V and J genes are TRBV5-4 and TRBJ1-2; 9 bases are a match to TRBD1. The junction had 14 bases not matched to a gene; V was cut back by 4 bases and J by 4 bases. Looked up from germline, CDR1 is SGHNT and CDR2 is YYREEE (reference sequence). CDR3 length equals 17 residues.